The rows below give T cell receptor beta chains drawn from one sample of a study of blood T cell repertoires in COVID-19. Libraries were prepared by immunoSEQ multiplex PCR; TCRdb keeps only in-frame clonotypes and omits some of them. The sample records 350,000 or so clones, about 88% being singletons. The sample was PBMCs or T cells enriched from blood (not recorded which). These TCRs come from a woman aged 25-40 years who had been exposed to COVID-19. The CDR3 runs from the conserved cysteine through the conserved F or W. Fields, in order: CDR3 DNA, CDR3 protein, D gene, V gene, J gene, clone size. A D gene is named only where the DNA matches it firmly. Expanded clones get a size class; other rows say once, few or many, or leave the size out.

TGTGCCAGCAGCCACCGGGGAACTTCCTCTTGGGAAGGCTACACCTTC	CASSHRGTSSWEGYTF	NA	TRBV7-8	TRBJ1-2	NA
TGTGCCAGCAGCTTATACTCCACGTCGACAGTGTTTAATAGCAATCAGCCCCAGCATTTT	CASSLYSTSTVFNSNQPQHF	NA	TRBV28	TRBJ1-5	NA
TGTGCCAGCAGTGACCGGGACAGGGGCCTATACAATGAGCAGTTCTTC	CASSDRDRGLYNEQFF	TRBD1	TRBV25-1	TRBJ2-1	NA
TGTGCCAGCTCACCTGGGACAGGGAAGGTCGGGGAGCTGTTTTTT	CASSPGTGKVGELFF	TRBD1	TRBV18	TRBJ2-2	NA
TGTGCCAGCAGCTTAAGTCCGGGACAGGGGAACACCGGGGAGCTGTTTTTT	CASSLSPGQGNTGELFF	TRBD1	TRBV13	TRBJ2-2	NA
TGCGCCAGCAGCGAGAATATCTACGAGCAGTACTTC	CASSENIYEQYF	NA	TRBV5-1	TRBJ2-7	few
TGTGCCAGCAGTAGCGGGGCCGAGCAGTTCTTC	CASSSGAEQFF	TRBD2	TRBV27	TRBJ2-1	NA
TGTGCCAGCAGTTCCGGGACTCGCTCTCAGTACAATGAGCAGTTCTTC	CASSSGTRSQYNEQFF	NA	TRBV28	TRBJ2-1	NA
TGTGCCAGCAGCCCTACCTCCCCAGCGGGATCAGCAGAGACCCAGTACTTC	CASSPTSPAGSAETQYF	TRBD2	TRBV11-3	TRBJ2-5	NA
TGTGCCAGCAACCGGGACAGGGTCAACACCGGGGAGCTGTTTTTT	CASNRDRVNTGELFF	TRBD1	TRBV2	TRBJ2-2	once
TGTGCCAGCAGTCCCAGGGCGGGAGCGGAGACCCAGTACTTC	CASSPRAGAETQYF	TRBD2	TRBV6-2/TRBV6-3	TRBJ2-5	NA
TGTGCCAGCCGGACAGGACCAATTCAGTACTTC	CASRTGPIQYF	TRBD1	TRBV27	TRBJ2-4	NA
TGTGCCAGCAGCCAAGGGTGGGGCGGGACAGGGACCTATGGCTACACCTTC	CASSQGWGGTGTYGYTF	TRBD1	TRBV3-1/TRBV3-2	TRBJ1-2	NA
TGCGCCAGCGCTCCCCTTACAGGGGGCGAGGAGACCCAGTACTTC	CASAPLTGGEETQYF	TRBD1	TRBV5-1	TRBJ2-5	NA
TGTGCCAGCAGCGTAGGAGCCGGACTAGCATACGAGCAGTACTTC	CASSVGAGLAYEQYF	TRBD2	TRBV9	TRBJ2-7	NA
TGTGCCAGCAGTGAATATATGTCACAGGGGCAAGAGACCCAGTACTTC	CASSEYMSQGQETQYF	TRBD1	TRBV25-1	TRBJ2-5	NA
TGCGCCAGCAGTAACAGGGATAACACTGAAGCTTTCTTT	CASSNRDNTEAFF	NA	TRBV10-1	TRBJ1-1	NA
TGTGCCAGCACCTGGACTGGAGCAACCTACGAGCAGTACTTC	CASTWTGATYEQYF	NA	TRBV2	TRBJ2-7	NA
TGTGCCAGCAGCTTATCGAGCGCGCAAGCCTACGAGCAGTACTTC	CASSLSSAQAYEQYF	NA	TRBV7-8	TRBJ2-7	NA
TGCGCCAGCAGTCAATCGGTGAAGGAAGGCCCAGGGATCAACTATGGCTACACCTTC	CASSQSVKEGPGINYGYTF	NA	TRBV23-1	TRBJ1-2	NA
TGCGCCAGCAGCTTGGCCGACAGGAAGGACACTGAAGCTTTCTTT	CASSLADRKDTEAFF	NA	TRBV5-1	TRBJ1-1	NA
TGTGCCAGCAGCTTAGAAGGGGGTCTCAATCAGCCCCAGCATTTT	CASSLEGGLNQPQHF	NA	TRBV7-8	TRBJ1-5	NA
TGTGCCAGCAGCCAAGAAGCGGGGGCCAGGAGCTATGGCTACACCTTC	CASSQEAGARSYGYTF	NA	TRBV3-1/TRBV3-2	TRBJ1-2	NA
TGTGCCAGCAGTTTAGCGCTAGGGCCCCAGCATTTT	CASSLALGPQHF	NA	TRBV12-3/TRBV12-4	TRBJ1-5	NA
TGTGCCAGCAGGACGACAGGGGGAAACACCATATATTTT	CASRTTGGNTIYF	TRBD1	TRBV12-3/TRBV12-4	TRBJ1-3	NA
TGTGCCAATTCCCAACAGGTTTGGGGCGGGGAGCTGTTTTTT	CANSQQVWGGELFF	NA	TRBV6-5	TRBJ2-2	NA
TGTGCCAGCAGCGTAGGCCTAGCGGGAGGAGGTCCCCAAGAGACCCAGTACTTC	CASSVGLAGGGPQETQYF	TRBD2	TRBV9	TRBJ2-5	NA
TGTGCCAGCAGCTTATACACACGGAGCCAAGAGACCCAGTACTTC	CASSLYTRSQETQYF	NA	TRBV7-9	TRBJ2-5	NA
TGTGCCACCAGCAGAGATTTAGGGGGTGGGACGAGATACAATGAGCAGTTCTTC	CATSRDLGGGTRYNEQFF	NA	TRBV15	TRBJ2-1	NA
TGTGCCAGCAGCGTAGGGGGAGCGCGGGGCCCAGATACGCAGTATTTT	CASSVGGARGPDTQYF	NA	TRBV9	TRBJ2-3	NA
TGCGCCAGCAGCCAGGAGAGGACGGGAGGCATTCAGTACTTC	CASSQERTGGIQYF	TRBD2	TRBV4-1	TRBJ2-4	NA
TGTGCCAGCAGTTACTCATCAGGGGCGGATCAGCCCCAGCATTTT	CASSYSSGADQPQHF	NA	TRBV6-5	TRBJ1-5	once